The 10 T cell receptor beta chains in this list originate from one sample, sequenced in a study of blood T cell repertoires in COVID-19. The assay was immunoSEQ multiplex PCR, and TCRdb's table has in-frame clones only and misses some. The data contain approximately 75,000 clones, approximately 86% of them seen just once; the ten biggest clones take up less than 7.5%. Sequences were obtained from peripheral blood. Every receptor here comes from an elderly man with COVID-19, enrolled during active disease.

This chain links TRBV19 with TRBJ2-5; 11 positions match TRBD2. The CDR3 extends over 15 amino acids. V lost 4 bases, J lost 4 bases, and 5 bases stayed unmatched. The V gene's germline CDR1 is LNHDA and CDR2 SQIVND (reference sequence). This CDR3 reads CASSNSGGDRETQYF. The DNA of the CDR3 is TGTGCCAGTAGTAATAGCGGGGGGGACAGAGAGACCCAGTACTTC.

This clone was seen only a few times. The chain couples TRBV5-1 to TRBJ2-1, with 8 positions matching TRBD1. Germline V gene lookup returns CDR1 SGHRS and CDR2 YFSETQ. CDR3 length: 15 amino acids. J gave up 1 base and V 6 bases, and 6 bases lay outside the gene matches. The CDR3 DNA reads as TGCGCCAGCAACGCGGGACAGGTATCCTACAATGAGCAGTTCTTC. Translated, it gives CASNAGQVSYNEQFF.

The chain is built from TRBV29-1 and TRBJ1-2; the D is unclear. There are 11 residues in the CDR3. The ends were cut back, 4 bases at V and 3 bases at J, with 6 bases in the middle. CDR1 and CDR2 (germline): SQVTM, ANQGSEA. The CDR3 here is CSVGADYGYTF. The CDR3 DNA reads as TGCAGCGTTGGGGCCGACTATGGCTACACCTTC.

The chain links TRBV5-1 to TRBJ2-2, with TRBD1 matching 8 bases. CDR1 and CDR2 (germline): SGHRS, YFSETQ. The junction had 3 bases not matched to a gene; V was cut back by 7 bases and J by 4 bases. The CDR3 has 13 amino acids. CDR3: CASGTGGTGELFF. Here the CDR3 DNA reads TGCGCCAGCGGGACAGGAGGCACCGGGGAGCTGTTTTTT.

J is TRBJ2-7 and V is TRBV5-4, with 9 nucleotides matching TRBD2. Trimming at V came to 3 bases and at J to 0 bases, leaving 4 bases not matched to a gene. The V gene's germline CDR1 is SGHNT and CDR2 YYREEE (reference sequence). This CDR3 is built from 15 residues. The CDR3 DNA sequence: TGTGCCAGCAGCTATAAAGCGGGGGGCTCCTACGAGCAGTACTTC. Translation: CASSYKAGGSYEQYF.

V gene TRBV11-2 combines with J gene TRBJ2-7; TRBD1 agrees at 8 bases. Germline values: CDR1 SGHAT, CDR2 FQNNGV. This CDR3 is built from 14 residues. After removal of 2 bases from V and 5 bases from J, the junction contained 5 bases not matched to a gene. CDR3 in DNA: TGTGCCAGCAGCTTACAGGGGGCACTGAACGAGCAGTACTTC. Its protein is CASSLQGALNEQYF.

J is TRBJ2-7 and V is TRBV15, with TRBD1 matching 12 bases. J gave up 2 bases and V 4 bases, and 3 bases lay outside the gene matches. The CDR3 totals 15 residues. The V gene's germline CDR1 is LNHNV and CDR2 YYDKDF (reference sequence). The CDR3 DNA is TGTGCCACCAGCAAAGGGACAGGGGGCACCTACGAGCAGTACTTC. It translates to CATSKGTGGTYEQYF.

The J gene is TRBJ1-6, the V gene TRBV6-4; 10 positions agree with TRBD1. The CDR3 is 16 residues long. The germline V gene has CDR1 MRHNA and CDR2 SNTAGT. V was pared by 4 bases and J by 5 bases, with 5 bases of the junction left unmatched. The CDR3 DNA reads as TGTGCCAGCAGTGCCGGGACAGGGGAGAATAATTCACCCCTCCACTTT. The encoded protein is CASSAGTGENNSPLHF.

The rearrangement links TRBV9 to TRBJ1-6; D might be TRBD1 (5 bases). CDR3 length equals 16 residues. Trimming took off 2 bases at V and 5 bases at J, with 14 bases between the two ends. Germline lookup yields CDR1 SGDLS and CDR2 YYNGEE. This chain's CDR3 is CASSVGGAYHNSPLHF. CDR3 sequence (DNA): TGTGCCAGCAGCGTCGGCGGGGCCTATCATAATTCACCCCTCCACTTT.

The chain links TRBV6-1 to TRBJ1-5; D perhaps matches TRBD1 (6 bases). CDR1 is MNHNS, CDR2 SASEGT, per germline. V shed 1 base and J shed 4 bases, with 11 bases lying between them. The CDR3 sequence is 15 residues long. The CDR3 nucleotides read TGTGCCAGCAGTGAAGGAGGGGGGGGGAATCAGCCCCAGCATTTT. Protein sequence: CASSEGGGGNQPQHF.